This entry is about one T cell receptor beta chain. Its antigen is undetermined. These data are taken from a study of T cell responses to AZD1222 COVID-19 vaccine. Study results and caveats: Females made up more of the donors, who were largely white British, and clonal diversity may have come out too low.

Clones were sequenced by immunoSEQ multiplex PCR, and TCRdb holds only the in-frame ones, with some missing. The table records around 170,000 clones, just over 85% of them present only once. V lost 4 bases to trimming and J lost 4 bases; unmatched junction nucleotides: 2. Germline CDR1 reads SGHTA; CDR2 reads FQGTGA. The CDR3 consists of 13 residues. This TCR derives from an adult who received the AZD1222 COVID-19 vaccine. Sequences were derived from peripheral blood, sampled 28 days after the second AZD1222 dose. The J gene is TRBJ1-1, the V gene TRBV7-3, with TRBD1 matching over 8 bases. In DNA form, the CDR3 reads TGTGCCAGCAGCTCGGACAGGGCCACTGAAGCTTTCTTT. It codes for CASSSDRATEAFF. Using reference TRBV7-3 and TRBJ1-1 for the parts outside the CDR3, the full variable domain is GAGVSQTPSNKVTEKGKYVELRCDPISGHTALYWYRQSLGQGPEFLIYFQGTGAADDSGLPNDRFFAVRPEGSVSTLKIQRTERGDSAVYLCASSSDRATEAFFGQGTRLTVV.